This T cell receptor beta chain was retrieved from a study of OX40 agonist ivuxolimab in advanced cancers. Study background: Patients in the trial were receiving intravenous ivuxolimab every 2 weeks, at doses of 0.01 to 10 mg/kg. Age averaged around 58 years (range roughly 20 to 90), and 80% to 90% were male.

Whole-study results and caveats: On average, CD8+ T cells had more expanded clones than CD4+.

People who had autoimmune disease history or systemic immunosuppression were excluded. On this clone: The antigen is not known.

The germline CDR1 and CDR2 sequences are SGHVS and FNYEAQ. This CDR3 region has 17 residues. V was pared by 2 bases and J by 0 bases, with 14 bases between. Sequencing used immunoSEQ multiplex PCR; TCRdb keeps in-frame clones, though not all of them. The sample shows more than 10,000 clones, 75% to 85% of them seen only once. This sequence originates from an adult with an advanced solid tumor such as melanoma, head and neck, liver or kidney cancer. Specimen: CD4+ or CD8+ T cells sorted from blood, collected in a trial of the OX40 agonist ivuxolimab. V gene TRBV7-6 combines with J gene TRBJ1-3; the D is unclear. The CDR3 bases are TGTGCCAGCAGCTTAAATCCCTCCGGTTACTCTGGAAACACCATATATTTT. Amino acid sequence: CASSLNPSGYSGNTIYF.